This T cell receptor (beta chain) was obtained from a study of CD8+ T cells in alopecia areata. Study summary: Scalp area affected, as a percentage, set the severity score of treated patients. Study results and caveats: Higher clonality than in normal scalp was seen in lesional scalp, especially alopecia totalis/universalis. Scalp and blood samples kept many expanded lesional clones throughout tofacitinib.

This sample's treatment: oral pan-JAK inhibitor, 5-10 mg twice daily. Alopecia areata patients provided lesional scalp punch biopsies and peripheral blood, both collected for the study. The CDR3 extends over 14 amino acids. V was cut by 5 bases and J by 2 bases, with 10 bases left in between. CDR1 is SGHVS, CDR2 FQNEAQ, per germline. Only a few counts were recorded for this clone. The target antigen is unknown. Reverse transcribed after extraction, RNA yielded cDNA as the sequencing template. The data were produced by immunoSEQ multiplex PCR, yet TCRdb's version contains in-frame clones alone and is incomplete. The sample shows around 180,000 clones, more than 55% of them seen only once.

Sample: CD4+ T cells sorted from blood, taken around week 50, from a patient treated with tofacitinib. J is TRBJ1-5 and V is TRBV7-8, with D unresolved. This TCR was recovered from a human donor with alopecia areata. CDR3 region: CASSPLQGNQPQHF. DNA for the CDR3: TGTGCCAGCAGCCCGCTCCAGGGCAATCAGCCCCAGCATTTT.